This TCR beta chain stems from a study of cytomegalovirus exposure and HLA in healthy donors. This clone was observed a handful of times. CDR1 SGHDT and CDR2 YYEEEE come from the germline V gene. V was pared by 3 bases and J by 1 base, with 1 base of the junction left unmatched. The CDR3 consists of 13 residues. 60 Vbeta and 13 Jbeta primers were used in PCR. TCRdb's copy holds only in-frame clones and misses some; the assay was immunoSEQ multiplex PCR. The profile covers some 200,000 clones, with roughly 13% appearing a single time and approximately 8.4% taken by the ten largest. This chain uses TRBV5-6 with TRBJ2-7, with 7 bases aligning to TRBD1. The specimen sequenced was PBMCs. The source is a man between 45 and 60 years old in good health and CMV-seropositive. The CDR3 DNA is TGTGCCAGCAGCTCGGGACAGTCCTACGAGCAGTACGTC. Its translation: CASSSGQSYEQYV.